Below are 12 T cell receptor beta chains sequenced from a single sample in a study of regulatory T cells in long-lasting Graves disease. Relying on iRepertoire HTBI primers and Arm-PCR of CDR3 regions, the team built TCR beta libraries. TCRdb re-called the multiplex PCR reads through MiXCR, storing one row per CDR3 protein. The data show some 420,000 distinct CDR3 sequences, approximately 23% seen once. The time point here: persistent/refractory GD, antithyroid drugs over 5 years with positive TRAb. Construction of the TCR library relied on RNA isolated from PBMCs. The sample was peripheral blood mononuclear cells (PBMCs), taken when the disease was refractory, from a patient treated with antithyroid drugs. These receptors were collected from a female donor with Graves disease.

This rearrangement joins TRBV28 to TRBJ2-3, with TRBD2 identical over 12 bases. CDR1 and CDR2 from the germline V gene are MDHEN and SYDVKM. V lost 6 bases to trimming and J lost 1 base; unmatched junction nucleotides: 2. The CDR3 covers 15 residues. The CDR3 loop reads CASSGLAGRTDTQYF. The CDR3 bases are TGTGCCAGCAGCGGACTAGCGGGACGCACAGATACGCAGTATTTT.

This rearrangement joins TRBV11-3 to TRBJ2-2; D possibly corresponds to TRBD1 (6 bases). The CDR3 covers 16 residues. Trimming shortened V by 5 bases and J by 6 bases, and 19 bases separated the two germline ends. Germline V lookup: CDR1 SGHNT, CDR2 YENEEA. The CDR3 is CASSRSDSVPPGELFF. The CDR3 nucleotides are TGTGCCAGCAGCCGGTCGGACAGTGTTCCCCCCGGGGAGCTGTTTTTT.

There are a few counts of this clonotype. The J gene is TRBJ2-7, the V gene TRBV28; 9 nucleotides agree with TRBD2. CDR1 and CDR2 (germline): MDHEN, SYDVKM. This CDR3 spans 13 amino acids. J gave up 4 bases and V 6 bases, and 4 bases lay outside the gene matches. This CDR3 is CASRLAGRYEQYF. CDR3 coding DNA: TGTGCCAGCAGACTAGCGGGCCGTTACGAGCAGTACTTC.

This clonotype came up many times. The chain carries TRBV13 and TRBJ2-7; 7 bases line up with TRBD2. Per the germline V gene, CDR1 is PRHDT and CDR2 is FYEKMQ (reference sequence). The CDR3 runs 14 residues. With V trimmed by 8 bases and J by 4 bases, 11 bases remained unmatched. DNA for the CDR3: TGTGCCAGCGCGGAGGGAGGGGATGGGTACGAGCAGTACTTC. Residues: CASAEGGDGYEQYF.

The V call is TRBV9, the J call TRBJ2-1; TRBD2 aligns across 8 bases. With 5 bases clipped from V and 6 bases from J, the junction kept 10 bases outside the gene matches. CDR1 SGDLS and CDR2 YYNGEE come from the germline V gene. The CDR3 consists of 15 residues. The CDR3 nucleotides read TGTGCCAGCAGTGAAACCGGGACTAGAGTCAATGAGCAGTTCTTC. Amino acids: CASSETGTRVNEQFF.

The chain's CDR3 is CATKAEDGAYEQYF. As DNA, the CDR3 is TGCGCCACCAAGGCTGAGGACGGAGCCTACGAGCAGTACTTC. The chain employs TRBV5-1 and TRBJ2-7; no clear D. This CDR3 has 14 amino acids. The germline gives CDR1 SGHRS, CDR2 YFSETQ. V was shortened by 9 bases and J by 2 bases, with 18 bases between the two germline ends.

There are a few counts of this clonotype. In nucleotides, the CDR3 is TGTGCCAGCAGAGGGGAAGTGACCGGGGAGCTGTTTTTT. It yields the protein CASRGEVTGELFF. The rearrangement joins TRBV7-2 to TRBJ2-2, with D perhaps TRBD1 (5 bases). The CDR3 has 13 residues. The germline V gene has CDR1 SGHTA and CDR2 FQGNSA. V shed 6 bases and J shed 5 bases, with 10 bases lying between them.

As for this clonotype: This could be a read error, since a much larger clone is one nucleotide away. The chain uses TRBV28 and TRBJ1-2; D unresolved. Per germline, CDR1 MDHEN and CDR2 SYDVKM. The CDR3 loop spans 15 amino acids. In DNA, the CDR3 is TGTGCCAGCAGTGAACCAGGAGCTTCTAACTATGGCTGCACCTTC. Translating gives CASSEPGASNYGCTF.

The table lists this clonotype with many counts. The genes are TRBV12-3 or TRBV12-4 and TRBJ2-5; D gene uncertain. The CDR3 runs 12 residues. Trimming took 4 bases from V and 4 from J, leaving 7 bases between them. As DNA, the CDR3 is TGTGCCAGCAGTTGGTGGAGAGAGACCCAGTACTTC. Protein product: CASSWWRETQYF.

As DNA, the CDR3 is TGTGCCAGTAGTCCGACTCAGGGACCAAACACTGAAGCTTTCTTT. Protein: CASSPTQGPNTEAFF. The chain is built from TRBV19 and TRBJ1-1, with D possibly being TRBD1 (5 bases). Trimming removed 5 bases from V and 2 bases from J, with 15 bases in between. The CDR3 is 15 amino acids. Germline V gene data show CDR1 as LNHDA and CDR2 as SQIVND (reference sequence).

This clonotype has a count of ten or more. The chain has TRBV10-3 and TRBJ2-5, with 8 bases aligning to TRBD1. CDR3 size: 15 residues. V dropped 6 bases and J dropped 1; count of bases not matched to a gene: 7. The germline gives CDR1 ENHRY, CDR2 SYGVKD. The CDR3 DNA is TGTGCCATCAGCCTGACAGGGGTGGTCCAAGAGACCCAGTACTTC. It is translated as CAISLTGVVQETQYF.

This clonotype came up many times. The CDR3 end shows no conserved phenylalanine or tryptophan, and so a read error is likely. The limits of the CDR3 on the DNA are not certain, so only TCRdb's listed CDR3 is given. J is TRBJ2-7 and V is TRBV15; the table's D call, TRBD1, was not checked against the DNA. The CDR3 contains 15 residues when both ends are counted. Germline V CDR1 and CDR2: LNHNV, YYDKDF (reference sequence). Here the CDR3 reads CATSRDLTGGRAPDC.